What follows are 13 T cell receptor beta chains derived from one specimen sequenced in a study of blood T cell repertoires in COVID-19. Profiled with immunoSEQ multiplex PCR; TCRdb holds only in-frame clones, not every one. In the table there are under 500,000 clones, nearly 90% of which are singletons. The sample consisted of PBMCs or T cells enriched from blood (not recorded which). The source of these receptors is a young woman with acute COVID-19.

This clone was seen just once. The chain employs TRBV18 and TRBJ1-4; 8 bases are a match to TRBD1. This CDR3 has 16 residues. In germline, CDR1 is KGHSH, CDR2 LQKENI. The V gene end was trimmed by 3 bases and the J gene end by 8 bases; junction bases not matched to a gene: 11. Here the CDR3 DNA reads TGTGCCAGCTCACCCTCGGGGGGCAGGGGGCAAGAAAAACTGTTTTTT. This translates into CASSPSGGRGQEKLFF.

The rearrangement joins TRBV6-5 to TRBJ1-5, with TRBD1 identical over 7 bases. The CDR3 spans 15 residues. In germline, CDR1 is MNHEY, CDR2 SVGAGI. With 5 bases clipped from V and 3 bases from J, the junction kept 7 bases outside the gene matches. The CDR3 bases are TGTGCCAGCAGTATCCAGGGGGTTGACAATCAGCCCCAGCATTTT. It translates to CASSIQGVDNQPQHF.

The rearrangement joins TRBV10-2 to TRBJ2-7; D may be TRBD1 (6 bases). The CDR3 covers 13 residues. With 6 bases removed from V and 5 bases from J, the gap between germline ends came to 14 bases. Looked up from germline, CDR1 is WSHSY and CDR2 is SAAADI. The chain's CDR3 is CASSHRAVHEQYF. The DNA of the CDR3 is TGCGCCAGCAGCCACAGGGCGGTCCACGAGCAGTACTTC.

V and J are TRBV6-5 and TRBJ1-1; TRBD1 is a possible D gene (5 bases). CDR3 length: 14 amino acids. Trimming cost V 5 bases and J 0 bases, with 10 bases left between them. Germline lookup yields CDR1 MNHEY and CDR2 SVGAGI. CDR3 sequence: CASSLGTLNTEAFF. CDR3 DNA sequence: TGTGCCAGCAGTCTAGGGACTCTGAACACTGAAGCTTTCTTT.

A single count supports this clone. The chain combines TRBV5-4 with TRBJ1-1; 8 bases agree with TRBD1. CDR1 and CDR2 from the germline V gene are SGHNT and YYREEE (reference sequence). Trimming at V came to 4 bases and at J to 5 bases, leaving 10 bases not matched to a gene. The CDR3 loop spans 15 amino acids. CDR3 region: CASSTRQGFLTEAFF. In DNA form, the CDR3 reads TGTGCCAGCAGCACCCGACAGGGGTTCTTAACTGAAGCTTTCTTT.

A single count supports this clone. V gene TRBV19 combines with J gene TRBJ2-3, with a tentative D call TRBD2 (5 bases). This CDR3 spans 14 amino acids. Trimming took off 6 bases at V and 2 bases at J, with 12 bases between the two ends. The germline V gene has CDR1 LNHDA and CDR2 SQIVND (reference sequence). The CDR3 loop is CASRPAELTDTQYF. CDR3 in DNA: TGTGCCAGTAGGCCAGCGGAACTCACAGATACGCAGTATTTT.

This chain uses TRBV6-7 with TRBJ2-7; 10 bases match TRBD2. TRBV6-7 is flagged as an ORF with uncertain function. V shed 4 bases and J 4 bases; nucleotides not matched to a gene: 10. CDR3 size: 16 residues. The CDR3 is CASSSSSGGPEYEQYF. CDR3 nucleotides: TGTGCCAGCAGTTCCTCTAGCGGGGGCCCGGAGTACGAGCAGTACTTC.

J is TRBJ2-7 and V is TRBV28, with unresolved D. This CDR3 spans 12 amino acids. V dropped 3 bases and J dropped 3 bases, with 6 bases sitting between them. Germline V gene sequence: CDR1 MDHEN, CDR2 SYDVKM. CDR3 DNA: TGTGCCAGCAGTTTCCTCTACTACGAGCAGTACTTC. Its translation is CASSFLYYEQYF.

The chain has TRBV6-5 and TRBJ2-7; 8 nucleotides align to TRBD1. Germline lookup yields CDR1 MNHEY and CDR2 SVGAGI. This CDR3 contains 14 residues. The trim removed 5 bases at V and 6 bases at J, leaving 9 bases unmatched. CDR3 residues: CASSPRQGRSEQYF. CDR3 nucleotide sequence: TGTGCCAGCAGTCCTCGACAGGGGCGTTCCGAGCAGTACTTC.

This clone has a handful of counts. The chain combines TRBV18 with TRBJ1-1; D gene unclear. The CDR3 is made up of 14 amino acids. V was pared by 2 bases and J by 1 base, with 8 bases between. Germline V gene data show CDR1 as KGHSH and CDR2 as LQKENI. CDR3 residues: CASSPGRANTEAFF. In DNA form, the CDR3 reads TGTGCCAGCTCACCAGGGCGAGCGAACACTGAAGCTTTCTTT. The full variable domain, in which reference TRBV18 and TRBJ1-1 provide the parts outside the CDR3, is NAGVMQNPRHLVRRRGQEARLRCSPMKGHSHVYWYRQLPEEGLKFMVYLQKENIIDESGMPKERFSAEFPKEGPSILRIQQVVRGDSAAYFCASSPGRANTEAFFGQGTRLTVV.

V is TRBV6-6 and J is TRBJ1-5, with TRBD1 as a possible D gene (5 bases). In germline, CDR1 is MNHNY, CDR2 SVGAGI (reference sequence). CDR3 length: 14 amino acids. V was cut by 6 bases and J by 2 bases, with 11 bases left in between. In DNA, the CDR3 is TGTGCCAGCAGCATCCTGGGGCGCAATCAGCCCCAGCATTTT. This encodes CASSILGRNQPQHF.

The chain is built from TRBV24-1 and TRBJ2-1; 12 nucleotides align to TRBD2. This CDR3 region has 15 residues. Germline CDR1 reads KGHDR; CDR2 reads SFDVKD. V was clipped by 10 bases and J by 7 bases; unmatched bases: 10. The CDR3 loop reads CATGKTSGSINEQFF. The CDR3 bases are TGTGCCACAGGCAAGACTAGCGGGAGTATAAATGAGCAGTTCTTC.

The CDR3: CASSGTGLPLRSGELFF. The DNA for the CDR3 is TGTGCCAGCAGCGGAACGGGACTTCCCCTTAGGTCCGGGGAGCTGTTTTTT. The chain combines TRBV9 with TRBJ2-2, with D perhaps matching TRBD2 (6 bases). CDR3 length: 17 amino acids. V gave up 3 bases and J gave up 6 bases, with 21 bases separating them. The germline V gene encodes CDR1 SGDLS and CDR2 YYNGEE.